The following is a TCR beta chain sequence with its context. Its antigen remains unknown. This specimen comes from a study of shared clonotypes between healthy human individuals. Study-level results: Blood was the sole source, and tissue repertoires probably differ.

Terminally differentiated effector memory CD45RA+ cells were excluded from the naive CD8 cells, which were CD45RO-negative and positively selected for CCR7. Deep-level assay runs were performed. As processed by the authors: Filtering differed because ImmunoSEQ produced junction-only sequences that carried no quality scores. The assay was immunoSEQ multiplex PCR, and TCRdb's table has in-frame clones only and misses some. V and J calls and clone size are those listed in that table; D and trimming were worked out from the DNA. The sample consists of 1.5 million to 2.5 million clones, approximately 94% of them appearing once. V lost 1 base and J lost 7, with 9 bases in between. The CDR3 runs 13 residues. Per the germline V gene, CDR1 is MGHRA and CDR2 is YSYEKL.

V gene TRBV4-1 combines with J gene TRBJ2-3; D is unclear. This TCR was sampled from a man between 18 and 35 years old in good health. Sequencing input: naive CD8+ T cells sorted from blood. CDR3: CASSQGLRNTQYF. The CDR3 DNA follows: TGCGCCAGCAGCCAAGGGCTTCGGAATACGCAGTATTTT.